The rows below give T cell receptor beta chains drawn from one sample of a study of blood T cells in healthy people across ages. TCRdb itself ran the 5' RACE reads through MiXCR, one entry per CDR3 protein. The sample lists about 1.1 million distinct CDR3 sequences; roughly two fifths were seen once. The sequencing sample was made of blood. The receptors here all came from a man younger than 30 in good health. The CDR3 runs from the conserved cysteine through the conserved F or W. Size is omitted from some rows. Given values are once, few, many or a class for expanded clones.

clone size: -
V gene: TRBV20-1
J gene: TRBJ1-4
CDR3 length: 14
CDR3 protein: CSALERGGNEKLFF

clone size: -
V gene: TRBV9
J gene: -
CDR3 length: 14
CDR3 protein: CASTRLAGDNEQYF

clone size: -
V gene: TRBV5-1
J gene: TRBJ2-3
CDR3 length: 13
CDR3 protein: CASSLEARNTQYF

clone size: -
V gene: TRBV6-1
J gene: TRBJ1-5
CDR3 length: 16
CDR3 protein: CASRAEESKSNQPQHF

clone size: few
V gene: TRBV28
J gene: TRBJ1-1
CDR3 length: 17
CDR3 protein: CASSSTGLPLMNTEAFF

clone size: -
V gene: TRBV28
J gene: TRBJ1-2
CDR3 length: 14
CDR3 protein: CASTPGDRSYGYTF

clone size: -
V gene: TRBV20-1
J gene: TRBJ1-2
CDR3 length: 15
CDR3 protein: CSARDLAEPDSGYTF

clone size: -
V gene: TRBV6-2/TRBV6-3
J gene: TRBJ2-7
CDR3 length: 15
CDR3 protein: CASSYSDRGTYEQYF

clone size: -
V gene: TRBV6-2/TRBV6-3
J gene: TRBJ1-1
CDR3 length: 13
CDR3 protein: CASSYWSNTEAFF

clone size: few
V gene: TRBV6-5
J gene: TRBJ2-4
CDR3 length: 13
CDR3 protein: CASSYSKGREQYF

clone size: -
V gene: TRBV20-1
J gene: TRBJ2-3
CDR3 length: 11
CDR3 protein: CSASSGYTQYF

clone size: -
V gene: TRBV6-5
J gene: TRBJ2-2
CDR3 length: 16
CDR3 protein: CASSYSRQGAPGELFF

clone size: -
V gene: TRBV6-1
J gene: TRBJ1-1
CDR3 length: 14
CDR3 protein: CASSRERTGTEAFF

clone size: -
V gene: TRBV10-3
J gene: TRBJ1-1
CDR3 length: 19
CDR3 protein: CAISEHPAPGQGRNTEAFF

clone size: -
V gene: TRBV3-1
J gene: TRBJ2-2
CDR3 length: 17
CDR3 protein: CASSQEASGGNTGELFF

clone size: few
V gene: TRBV9
J gene: TRBJ2-2
CDR3 length: 14
CDR3 protein: CASSRAVNTGELFF

clone size: -
V gene: TRBV19
J gene: TRBJ2-6
CDR3 length: 15
CDR3 protein: CASIGQTSGANVLTF

clone size: -
V gene: TRBV27
J gene: TRBJ1-4
CDR3 length: 14
CDR3 protein: CASARRPLNEKLFF

clone size: -
V gene: TRBV7-2
J gene: TRBJ2-2
CDR3 length: 15
CDR3 protein: CASSLASGATGELFF

clone size: -
V gene: TRBV7-9
J gene: TRBJ2-5
CDR3 length: 16
CDR3 protein: CASSSPLDRGNNEQYF

clone size: -
V gene: TRBV4-2
J gene: TRBJ1-5
CDR3 length: 12
CDR3 protein: CASRQGREPQHF

clone size: -
V gene: TRBV20-1
J gene: TRBJ1-3
CDR3 length: 15
CDR3 protein: CSARDPQVSGNTIYF

clone size: -
V gene: TRBV10-3
J gene: TRBJ2-3
CDR3 length: 14
CDR3 protein: CATLSALSTDTQYF